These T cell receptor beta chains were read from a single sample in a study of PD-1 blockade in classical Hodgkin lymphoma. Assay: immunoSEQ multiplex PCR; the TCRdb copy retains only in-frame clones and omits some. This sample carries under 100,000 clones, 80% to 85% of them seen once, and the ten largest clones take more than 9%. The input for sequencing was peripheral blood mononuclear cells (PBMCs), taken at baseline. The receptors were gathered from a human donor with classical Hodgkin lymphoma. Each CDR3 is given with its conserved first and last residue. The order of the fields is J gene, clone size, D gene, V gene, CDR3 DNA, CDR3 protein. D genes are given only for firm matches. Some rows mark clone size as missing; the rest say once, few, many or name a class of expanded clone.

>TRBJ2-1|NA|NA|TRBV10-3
TGTGCCATCAGTGAAATAGACGCCTCCTACAATGAGCAGTTCTTC
CAISEIDASYNEQFF
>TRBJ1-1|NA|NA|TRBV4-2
TGTGCCAGCAGCCAATTAGCACGTGCGGGGACTGAAGCTTTCTTT
CASSQLARAGTEAFF
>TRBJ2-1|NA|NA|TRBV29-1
TGCAGCGCCAGGACTCTAAGCGCTGAGCAGTTCTTC
CSARTLSAEQFF
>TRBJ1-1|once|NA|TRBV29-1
TGCAGCGTGATGGACATAAAGGTAGCTGAAGCTTTCTTT
CSVMDIKVAEAFF
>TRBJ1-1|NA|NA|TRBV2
TGTGCCACGGCCCTCCAGGGGTACGGTGAAGCTTTCTTT
CATALQGYGEAFF
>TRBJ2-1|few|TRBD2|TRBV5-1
TGCGCCAGCAGGCACCCTCTAGCGGGAGCCGGCTCCGAGCAGTTCTTC
CASRHPLAGAGSEQFF
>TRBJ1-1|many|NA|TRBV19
TGTGCCAGTAGTATAGAGGAAAGAGGGGTCGCTTTCTTT
CASSIEERGVAFF
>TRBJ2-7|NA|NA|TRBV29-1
TGCAGCGTTGTTGCGGCCTCCTACGAGCAGTACTTC
CSVVAASYEQYF
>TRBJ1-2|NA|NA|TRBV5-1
TGCGCCAGCAGCTTGGGACTTACAGGATATGGCTACACCTTC
CASSLGLTGYGYTF
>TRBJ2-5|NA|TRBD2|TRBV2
TGTGCCAGCAGTCCGCGGACTAGCGGACAAGAGACCCAGTACTTC
CASSPRTSGQETQYF
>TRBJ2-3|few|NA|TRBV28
TGTGCCAGCAACCCTGTGGGTCCATACCGCACAGATACGCAGTATTTT
CASNPVGPYRTDTQYF
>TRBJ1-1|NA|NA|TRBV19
TGTGCCAGTAGTATTTGGGCATGGGGTAACACTGAAGCTTTCTTT
CASSIWAWGNTEAFF
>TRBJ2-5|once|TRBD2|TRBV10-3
TGTGCCTCTAGCGGGACCCAGGAGACCCAGTACTTC
CASSGTQETQYF
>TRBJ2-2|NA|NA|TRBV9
TGTGCCAGCAGCGTAGTAGGGGACGGGGAGCTGTTTTTT
CASSVVGDGELFF
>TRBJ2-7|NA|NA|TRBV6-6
TGTGCCAGCAGCCGCCCTAGAGGGGGGGCCTACGAGCAGTACTTC
CASSRPRGGAYEQYF
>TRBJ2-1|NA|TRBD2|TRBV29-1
TGCAGCGTCACCGGGACTAGCGGACCAAACAATGAGCAGTTCTTC
CSVTGTSGPNNEQFF
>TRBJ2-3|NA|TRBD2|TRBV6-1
TGTGCCAGCAGTGGCCTTAGCGGGAGGCCCACAGATACGCAGTATTTT
CASSGLSGRPTDTQYF
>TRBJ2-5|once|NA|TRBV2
TGTGCCAGCAGGACCTCCCGGACGTACCAAGAGACCCAGTACTTC
CASRTSRTYQETQYF
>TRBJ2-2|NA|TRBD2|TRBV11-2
TGTGCCAGCAGCTTAGATGCGGGAGTGGTGGCCGGGGAGCTGTTTTTT
CASSLDAGVVAGELFF
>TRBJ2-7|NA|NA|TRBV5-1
TGCGCCAGCAGTTTCCCGGACAGCTACGAGCAGTACTTC
CASSFPDSYEQYF
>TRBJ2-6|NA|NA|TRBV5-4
TGTGCCAGCAGCCCATCGGGGTCTGGGGCCAACGTCCTGACTTTC
CASSPSGSGANVLTF
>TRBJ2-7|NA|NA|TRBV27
TGTGCCAGCAGTTTGTCGAGGGCGTCCGAGCAGTACTTC
CASSLSRASEQYF
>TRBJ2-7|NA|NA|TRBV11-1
TGTGCCAGCGGGGGGAGCGGGTACTACGAGCAGTACTTC
CASGGSGYYEQYF
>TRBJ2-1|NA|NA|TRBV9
TGTGCCAGCAGCGTAGCTGGCGCCGCCGGACCACAAGTCGAGCAGTTCTTC
CASSVAGAAGPQVEQFF
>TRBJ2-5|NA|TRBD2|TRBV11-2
TGTGCCAGCAGCTTAGGAGGCACAGCGGGGGAGACCCAGTACTTC
CASSLGGTAGETQYF
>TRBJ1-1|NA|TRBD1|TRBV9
TGTGCCAGCAGCGGTACAGGGGCGAACACTGAAGCTTTCTTT
CASSGTGANTEAFF
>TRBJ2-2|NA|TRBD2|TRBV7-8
TGTGCCAGCAGTCTAGCGGGGGGGAACACCGGGGAGCTGTTTTTT
CASSLAGGNTGELFF
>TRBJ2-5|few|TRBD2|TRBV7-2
TGTGCCAGCACACTAGCGGCCCAAGAGACCCAGTACTTC
CASTLAAQETQYF
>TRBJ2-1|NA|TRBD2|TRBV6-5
TGTGCCAGCAGTGGCATGAGCGGGAGTTTAAATGAGCAGTTCTTC
CASSGMSGSLNEQFF
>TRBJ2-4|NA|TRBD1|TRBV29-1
TGCAGCGTAAGGACAGGGGTAAACATTCAGTACTTC
CSVRTGVNIQYF
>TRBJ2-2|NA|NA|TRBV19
TGTGCCAGTAGTCTTGGGGCGAACACCGGGGAGCTGTTTTTT
CASSLGANTGELFF
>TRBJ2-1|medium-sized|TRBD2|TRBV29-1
TGCAGCGCCGGGACTAGCCGGCAAAATGAGCAGTTCTTC
CSAGTSRQNEQFF
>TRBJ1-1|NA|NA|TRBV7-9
TGTGCCAGCAACAGGGTGGACACTGAAGCTTTCTTT
CASNRVDTEAFF
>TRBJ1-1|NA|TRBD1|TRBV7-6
TGTGCCAGCACCGCGTCCGGGACAGGGGACACTGAAGCTTTCTTT
CASTASGTGDTEAFF
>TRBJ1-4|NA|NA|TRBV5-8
TGTGCCAGCAGCTTGGCCGGGAGATCAACTAATGAAAAACTGTTTTTT
CASSLAGRSTNEKLFF
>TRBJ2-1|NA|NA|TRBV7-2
TGTGCCAGCAGCTTTTACAATGAGCAGTTCTTC
CASSFYNEQFF
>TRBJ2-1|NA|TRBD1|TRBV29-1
TGCAGCGTTCAGGGGGCGCTCAATGAGCAGTTCTTC
CSVQGALNEQFF
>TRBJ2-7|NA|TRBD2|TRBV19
TGTGCCAGTACGGCGGGCGGGGGCTACGAGCAGTACTTC
CASTAGGGYEQYF
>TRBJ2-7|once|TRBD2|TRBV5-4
TGTGCCAGCAGCCCGCGGACTAGCGGGACCACCTACGAGCAGTACTTC
CASSPRTSGTTYEQYF
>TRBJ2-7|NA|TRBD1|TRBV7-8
TGTGCCAGCAGCCTAGGCTGGACAGGGGTCGACGAGCAGTACTTC
CASSLGWTGVDEQYF
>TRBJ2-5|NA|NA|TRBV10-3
TGTGCCATCAGCACGTCCGGGACTGGAAAGGATCCCCAGTACTTC
CAISTSGTGKDPQYF
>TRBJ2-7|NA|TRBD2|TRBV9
TGTGCCAGCAGCGTAGGTGGGGGAGGGGATTACGAGCAGTACTTC
CASSVGGGGDYEQYF
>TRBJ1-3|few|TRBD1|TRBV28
TGTGCCAGCACATACCAGGGGGCGGGCGGAAACACCATATATTTT
CASTYQGAGGNTIYF
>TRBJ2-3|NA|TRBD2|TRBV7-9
TGTGCCAGCAGCGCTCGGACTAGCGGGAGCACAGATACGCAGTATTTT
CASSARTSGSTDTQYF
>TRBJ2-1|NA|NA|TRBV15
TGTGCCACCAGCAGAGATAGGAACAATGAGCAGTTCTTC
CATSRDRNNEQFF
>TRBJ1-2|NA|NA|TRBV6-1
TGTGCCAGCAGTGAGTGGGGGCGCCTCGCCGTGGGCTACACCTTC
CASSEWGRLAVGYTF
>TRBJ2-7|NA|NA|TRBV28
TGTGCCAGCAGAAAAGGAGGGGGCGCGTCCTACGAGCAGTACTTC
CASRKGGGASYEQYF
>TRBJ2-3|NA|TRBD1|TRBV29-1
TGCAGCGTTGAAAACAGGGGGGCAGGGGATACGCAGTATTTT
CSVENRGAGDTQYF
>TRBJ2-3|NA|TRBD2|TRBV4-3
TGCGCCAGCAGCCAAGGGGCAGCGGGAGGTGTCACAGATACGCAGTATTTT
CASSQGAAGGVTDTQYF
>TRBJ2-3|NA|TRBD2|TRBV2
TGTGCCAGCAGTCCCTGGGGAGCGGGACTTTCGGGAGATACGCAGTATTTT
CASSPWGAGLSGDTQYF
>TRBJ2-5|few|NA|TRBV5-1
TGCGCCAGCAGCTTGGGGGATTTGGAGACCCAGTACTTC
CASSLGDLETQYF
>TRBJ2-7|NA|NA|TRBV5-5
TGTGCCAGCAGCTTGGTTATAGGACAGATATACGAGCAGTACTTC
CASSLVIGQIYEQYF
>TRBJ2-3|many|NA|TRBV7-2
TGTGCCAGCAGCTCCGGACTCAACACAGATACGCAGTATTTT
CASSSGLNTDTQYF
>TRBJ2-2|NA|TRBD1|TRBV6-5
TGTGCCAGCAAAGTCAGGGGGACCGGGGAGCTGTTTTTT
CASKVRGTGELFF
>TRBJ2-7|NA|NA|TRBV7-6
TGTGCCAGCAGCCCCGCCCCCGTCAGGTCGGGTTACGAGCAGTACTTC
CASSPAPVRSGYEQYF
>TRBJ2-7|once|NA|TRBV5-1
TGCGCCAGCAGCTCCGACTACGAGCAGTACTTC
CASSSDYEQYF
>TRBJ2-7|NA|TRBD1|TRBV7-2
TGTGCCAGCAGCCTACGGACAGGGGACGAGCAGTACTTC
CASSLRTGDEQYF
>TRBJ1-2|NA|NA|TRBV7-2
TGTGCCAGCACCCCAGGGCGGAACTATGGCTACACCTTC
CASTPGRNYGYTF